This T cell receptor beta chain was sequenced in a study of identifying expanded T cells in peripheral blood. Study conclusions and caveats: Differentially abundant clones: around 1.2 between replicates, approximately 15 at approximately 14 days, over 18 at four. Two-week clone count variance significantly increased as total template count grew.

A few counts support this clone. The antigen is undetermined. During the collection period, no donor immune events like infections were recorded. Profiling relied on immunoSEQ multiplex PCR, and the TCRdb table lists in-frame clones only, not all of them. The data contain tens of thousands of clones, 87% of them singletons. What was sequenced was blood. The sequence was obtained from a person aged 18 to 70 in good health.

CDR3 residues: CASSLVLGEQFF. DNA for the CDR3: TGTGCCAGCAGTTTAGTACTGGGTGAGCAGTTCTTC. The chain is built from TRBV28 and TRBJ2-1, with D unresolved. The germline V and J ends were trimmed by 2 bases and 9 bases, with 8 bases remaining between them. The CDR3 contains 12 residues. The germline V gene has CDR1 MDHEN and CDR2 SYDVKM.